Listed below are T cell receptor beta chains from one sample, sequenced in a study of T cells expressing NK-cell markers. TCRdb reprocessed the 5' RACE reads and reports one entry per CDR3 protein, with no DNA. The listing contains 350,000 to 400,000 distinct CDR3 sequences. Sequences were obtained from blood T cells: a sorted CD56 or NKG2C T cell subset, CD4+ or CD8+ T cells, or bulk PBMC T cells (not recorded which). The receptors here all came from a woman in her fifties or sixties in good health. Both conserved end residues are part of each CDR3.

V gene	J gene	CDR3 protein
TRBV20-1	TRBJ2-5	CSASVRASQETQYF
TRBV20-1	TRBJ2-3	CSARKTSSTDTQYF
TRBV10-3	TRBJ2-1	CAISESSAAGGYNEQFF
TRBV12-3/TRBV12-4	TRBJ2-2	CASCQRSTGELFF
TRBV6-5	TRBJ2-1	CASSVTSGRNNEQFF
TRBV11-3	TRBJ2-5	CASSPGQGGETQYF
TRBV5-1	TRBJ2-2	CASSPGVGRLNTGELFF
TRBV12-3/TRBV12-4	TRBJ2-2	CASSSYRQNGELFF
TRBV10-3	TRBJ1-5	CAISDHTGSPSNQPQHF
TRBV20-1	TRBJ2-3	CSATKRGSTDTQYF
TRBV25-1	TRBJ2-1	CASSEFAGFYNEQFF
TRBV10-3	TRBJ2-1	CAINLELVDEQFF
TRBV20-1	TRBJ1-4	CSARIGQPSNEKLFF
TRBV4-1	TRBJ2-5	CASSGREETQYF
TRBV5-1	TRBJ2-5	CASSIFGQQETQYF
TRBV3-1	TRBJ2-1	CASSSTGRGAEQFF
TRBV5-5	TRBJ2-3	CASSFSGSADTQYF
TRBV18	TRBJ2-3	CASSPDQEDTQYF
TRBV30	TRBJ2-3	CAWKLAGALRTDTQYF
TRBV10-3	TRBJ1-5	CAISGWGNQPQHF
TRBV6-5	TRBJ2-1	CASSYTGGAYNEQFF
TRBV4-1	TRBJ2-1	CASSRLAGQNEQFF
TRBV20-1	TRBJ2-2	CSARGQREFGELFF
TRBV19	TRBJ1-4	CASSRDLATNEKLFF
TRBV6-1	TRBJ1-2	CASSVAQGASYGYTF
TRBV20-1	TRBJ2-3	CSATPWTEPDTQYF
TRBV6-6	TRBJ2-3	CASSSPGTQYF
TRBV5-5	TRBJ2-1	CASSQGLVDHNEQFF
TRBV7-9	TRBJ1-5	CASSRTGEEGQPQHF
TRBV12-3/TRBV12-4	TRBJ2-1	CASSRDHVTYNEQFF
TRBV5-6	TRBJ2-2	CASSWRGSGNTGELFF
TRBV5-1	TRBJ2-3	CASSSWGQTGETTDTQYF
TRBV9	TRBJ2-5	CASSFLAAQETQYF
TRBV30	TRBJ2-1	CAWSSPSGRGYNEQFF
TRBV20-1	TRBJ2-5	CTLCCLAGGGRKGETQYF
TRBV5-1	TRBJ2-1	CASSLSGGFNEQFF
TRBV7-3	TRBJ2-2	CASSLQRTGELFF
TRBV19	TRBJ2-2	CASSRGTGVGELFF
TRBV10-3	TRBJ2-1	CASQEQLRGANNEQFF
TRBV5-5	TRBJ2-7	CASSTTGTAYEQYF
TRBV12-3/TRBV12-4	TRBJ1-5	CASTQTANQPQHF